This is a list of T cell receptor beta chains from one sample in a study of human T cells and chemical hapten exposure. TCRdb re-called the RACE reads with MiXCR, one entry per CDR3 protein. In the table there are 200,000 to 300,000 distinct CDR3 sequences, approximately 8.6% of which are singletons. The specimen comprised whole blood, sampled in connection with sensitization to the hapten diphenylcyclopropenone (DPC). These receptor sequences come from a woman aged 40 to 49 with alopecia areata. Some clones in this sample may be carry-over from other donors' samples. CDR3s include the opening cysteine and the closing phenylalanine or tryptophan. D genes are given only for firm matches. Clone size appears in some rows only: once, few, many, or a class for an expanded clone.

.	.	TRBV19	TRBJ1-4	TGTGCCAGTAGTACCGACCCAGGACACCCTGCAACTAATGAAAAACTGTTTTTT	CASSTDPGHPATNEKLFF
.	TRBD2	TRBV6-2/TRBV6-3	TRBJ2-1	TGTGCCAGCAGTTCAGGCGGGAGGGGAATTGAGCAGTTCTTC	CASSSGGRGIEQFF
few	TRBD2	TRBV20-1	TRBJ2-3	TGCAGTGCTAGAGTATGGGCTAGCGGGAGCACAGATACGCAGTATTTT	CSARVWASGSTDTQYF
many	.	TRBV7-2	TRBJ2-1	TGTGCCAGCAGCGCCCCTAATTCTCGAAGCTCCTACAATGAGCAGTTCTTC	CASSAPNSRSSYNEQFF
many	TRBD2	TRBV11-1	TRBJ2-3	TGTGCCAGCAGCCACCGGACTAGCGGGAGGGTTTATACGCAGTATTTT	CASSHRTSGRVYTQYF
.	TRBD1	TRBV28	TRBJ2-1	TGTGCCAGCAGTTTCACGGGACAGGGGACAAGAGGTGAGCAGTTCTTC	CASSFTGQGTRGEQFF
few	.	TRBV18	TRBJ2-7	TGTGCCAGCTCACTGGCGACAGGATCCTACGAGCAGTACTTC	CASSLATGSYEQYF
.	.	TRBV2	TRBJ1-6	TGTGCCAGCAAGGACAGCCCAAATTCACCCCTCCACTTT	CASKDSPNSPLHF
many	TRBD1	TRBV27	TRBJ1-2	TGTGCCAGCAGGGCCCCAGGGGGAGGCTATGGCTACACCTTC	CASRAPGGGYGYTF
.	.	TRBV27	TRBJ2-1	TGTGCCACCTCCCGGGCGGGCGGATACAATGAGCAGTTCTTC	CATSRAGGYNEQFF
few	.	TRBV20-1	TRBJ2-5	TGCAGTGCTAGAACCCCCTTTCGATTCCAGTACTTC	CSARTPFRFQYF
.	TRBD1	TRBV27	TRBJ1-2	TGTGCCAGCAGTTTTCACACAGGGGGCTGGGGGTATGGCTACACCTTC	CASSFHTGGWGYGYTF
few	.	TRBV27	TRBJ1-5	TGTGCCAGCAGTCCAAGACAGAACCAGCCCCAGCATTTT	CASSPRQNQPQHF
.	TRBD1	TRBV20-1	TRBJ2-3	TGCAGTGCTAGAGATGCGGGACAGGGATGGGCGGATACGCAGTATTTT	CSARDAGQGWADTQYF
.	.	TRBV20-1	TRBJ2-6	TGCAGTGCTGATCAATCTGGATCCTTCTCTGGGGCCAACGTCCTGACTTTC	CSADQSGSFSGANVLTF
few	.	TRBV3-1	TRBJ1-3	TGTGCCAGCAGCGCTCCTCGGAGGGTTGTCACTGGAAACACCATATATTTT	CASSAPRRVVTGNTIYF
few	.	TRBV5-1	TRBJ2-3	TGCGCCAGCAGCCGGACATTAACAGATACGCAGTATTTT	CASSRTLTDTQYF
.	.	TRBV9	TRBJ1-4	TGTGCCAGCAGCCCTAGGATGGAAGAAAAACTGTTTTTT	CASSPRMEEKLFF
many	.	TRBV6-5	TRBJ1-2	TGTGCCAGCAGCCACTCAGATAACTATGGCTACACCTTC	CASSHSDNYGYTF
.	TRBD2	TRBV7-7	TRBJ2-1	TGTGCTAGCAGCGCCCGACTAGCCAATGAGCAGTTCTTC	CASSARLANEQFF
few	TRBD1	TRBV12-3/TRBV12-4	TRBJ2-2	TGTGCCAGCACGACAGGGGGGGAGCTGTTTTTT	CASTTGGELFF
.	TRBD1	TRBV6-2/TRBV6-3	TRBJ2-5	TGTGCCAGCAGACCCTACCGGGACAGGAAAGAGACCCAGTACTTC	CASRPYRDRKETQYF
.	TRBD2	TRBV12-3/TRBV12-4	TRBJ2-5	TGTGCCAGCACGCGCTGGGGACTAGCGGGGGAAGAGACCCAGTACTTC	CASTRWGLAGEETQYF
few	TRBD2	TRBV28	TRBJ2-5	TGTGCCAGCAGTGTATTAAGCGGGAACCAAGAGACCCAGTACTTC	CASSVLSGNQETQYF
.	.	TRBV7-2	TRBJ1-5	TGTGCCAGCAGCTTTAGGGCGGAACAGCCCCAGCATTTT	CASSFRAEQPQHF
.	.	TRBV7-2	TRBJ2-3	TGTGCCAGCAGCCCCTCAACCTATACGCAGTATTTT	CASSPSTYTQYF
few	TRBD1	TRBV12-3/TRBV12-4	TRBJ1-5	TGTGCCAGCAGGGGACAGGGCCTCAATCAGCCCCAGCATTTT	CASRGQGLNQPQHF